The present T cell receptor beta chain was sequenced within a study of beta chain features in type 1 diabetes. What was sequenced were expressed TCRB transcripts, since all of the isolated RNA had been reverse transcribed. Each sample of naive, central memory or regulatory T cells had, on average, around 3.3 million reads. The protocol was immunoSEQ multiplex PCR, while the TCRdb copy is restricted to in-frame clones and leaves out a portion. The table records approximately 360,000 clones, 10% to 15% of them present only once. Via CD45RO/CCR7/CD25/CD127/CD95/CD27, cells of the CD4+ naive, central memory, regulatory and stem cell-like memory subsets were sorted. This clone was seen a few times. The antigen is unknown. This CDR3 spans 8 amino acids. The germline CDR1 and CDR2 sequences are DFQATT and SNEGSKA (reference sequence). Study-wide points: The VDJ junctions of type 1 diabetes patients carried fewer insertions and more deletions. Within each of all four CD4+ subsets, Type 1 diabetes patients had TCRB CDR3s that were moderately but significantly shorter. The question of HLA type influencing TCRB rearrangement was one that remained unresolved here.

This sequence was found in a woman between 18 and 30 years old with type 1 diabetes. The chain is built from TRBV20-1 and TRBJ1-2; D is ambiguous. The specimen was naive CD4+ T cells from blood. The chain's CDR3 is CTINGYTF. CDR3 nucleotide sequence: TGCACTATTAATGGCTACACCTTC.